This TCR beta chain stems from a study of T-cell memory formation after mild COVID-19. The CDR3 loop spans 13 amino acids. V lost 8 bases to trimming and J lost 5 bases, with 14 bases between them. The V gene's germline CDR1 is SNHLY and CDR2 FYNNEI. TCRdb re-called the 5' RACE reads with MiXCR, one entry per CDR3 protein. The sample lists over 500,000 distinct CDR3 sequences; approximately 15% were seen once. This clonotype originated in an adult woman who had mild COVID-19 (a few samples of this study predate the infection). Cell type and time point are not known. Sequencing was carried out using PBMCs or a T cell subset sorted from them (not recorded which). The rearrangement links TRBV2 to TRBJ2-3; D perhaps matches TRBD2 (6 bases). The CDR3 DNA follows: TGTGCCAGCGGGCCCCGGCGGGGAGATACGCAGTATTTT. Protein: CASGPRRGDTQYF.